What follows describes a single T cell receptor beta chain. The antigen remains undetermined. The library was made from cDNA and included unique molecular identifiers. One entry per CDR3 protein, called by TCRdb with MiXCR from the PCR reads. The table shows hundreds of thousands of distinct CDR3 sequences, with 44% occurring only once. The data originate from a study of post-analysis software for immune sequencing data. General observations from the study: In patients, TRBV5-6, TRBV5-1 and TRBV20-1 belonged to several TRBV segments found more frequently than in controls.

V lost 3 bases to trimming and J lost 8 bases, with 13 bases between them. The CDR3 spans 13 residues. CDR1 is MNHNS, CDR2 SASEGT, per germline. The origin of this receptor is a girl aged 5-17 years with multiple sclerosis. The sample comprised blood. This chain connects TRBV6-1 to TRBJ1-2; D is undetermined. The CDR3 loop is CASSDRTGWGYTF. CDR3 nucleotides: TGTGCCAGCAGTGACAGGACTGGATGGGGCTACACCTTC.